Listed below are T cell receptor beta chains from one sample, sequenced in a study of beta chain features in type 1 diabetes. The protocol was immunoSEQ multiplex PCR, while the TCRdb copy is restricted to in-frame clones and leaves out a portion. Of roughly 240,000 clones in the sample, roughly two thirds are singletons; the top ten hold around 0.057%. The specimen was naive CD4+ T cells from blood. Every receptor here comes from a man in his thirties or forties in good health. Each CDR3 is given with its conserved first and last residue. D genes are given only for firm matches. Only part of the rows carry a size: once, few, many, or a class if the clone is expanded.

>TRBJ2-7|once|TRBV20-1|.
TGCAGTGCTCCCGGGCCGTACTTC
CSAPGPYF
>TRBJ2-7|few|TRBV9|TRBD2
TGTGCCAGCAGCTCCACCGGACTAGCAACAGACGAGCAGTACTTC
CASSSTGLATDEQYF
>TRBJ2-3|.|TRBV28|TRBD2
TGTGCCAGCAGTTCCGCCCGGGCGGGAGGGACAGATACGCAGTATTTT
CASSSARAGGTDTQYF
>TRBJ1-5|.|TRBV23-1|.
TGCGCCAGCAGTCGGCGAGGGAGGTGCAATCAGCCCCAGCATTTT
CASSRRGRCNQPQHF
>TRBJ2-3|.|TRBV7-2|.
TGTGCCAGCAGCTCCCGCGGGACTCCCACAGATACGCAGTATTTT
CASSSRGTPTDTQYF
>TRBJ2-5|.|TRBV6-6|.
TGTGCCAGCAGTTACTCGACGGGAGTAGAGACCCAGTACTTC
CASSYSTGVETQYF
>TRBJ2-1|.|TRBV7-9|.
TGTGCCAGCAGCTTCGTGCGGACGGATCCCTCGATGATGAATGAGCAGTTCTTC
CASSFVRTDPSMMNEQFF
>TRBJ2-3|.|TRBV30|.
TGTGCCTGGAGGCCGGTGCCGGCAGATACGCAGTATTTT
CAWRPVPADTQYF
>TRBJ1-6|.|TRBV10-3|.
TGTGCCATCAGTGAGTCGGGGCGGAATTCACCCCTCCACTTT
CAISESGRNSPLHF
>TRBJ2-7|.|TRBV5-1|.
TGCGCCAGCAGCCTCCAGATGGAATCCTACGAGCAGTACTTC
CASSLQMESYEQYF